This TCR beta chain was identified in a study of blood T cell repertoires in COVID-19 (dated by TCRdb to 2020 to 2022). Context from the whole study: The collaborator samples originated in the United States, Italy and Spain and spanned the acute and convalescent phases of COVID-19. The prospective study material was composed of cDNA or gDNA derived from T cells, B-cell-depleted T cells, or PBMCs. Subjects who had been exposed to COVID-19, were actively infected with it, or had recovered from it provided the deeply sampled blood TCRbeta repertoires that made up the dataset. The repertoires were released in a freely available public database meant as a resource for research on the immune response to SARS-CoV-2. The samples were drawn from the first 160 participants of the ongoing ImmuneRACE study and from 950 to 1,500 subjects provided by 6 global collaborators. A de-identified subject ID, COVID-19 status, age in years and sex were almost always included in the sample metadata. Where HLA class I and class II types were available, the types were taken from metadata supplied by the sample provider, not from assay-based typing.

TCRbeta CDR3 regions were amplified from genomic DNA using the immunoSEQ Assay, a bias-controlled multiplex PCR. The authors processed their data as follows. The number of nucleated cells in each sample was estimated by amplification of reference gene primers within the assay. Sequence reads were collapsed and filtered to measure the absolute abundance of every unique TCRbeta CDR3 rearrangement. For each sample, productive Simpson clonality was calculated by taking the square root of Simpson's diversity index across productive rearrangements. Held by TCRdb, this immuneACCESS table contains in-frame sequences only and omits some clones. Under half of the omission traces to an unresolved V gene where checked; the cause of the rest is unknown. D and trimming come from the DNA, and the V and J calls and clone size come from that table. This sample has some 200,000 clones in its table, and more than 80% of those were observed once. The biggest ten clones account for under 9.5% of the sample.

This clone was observed a single time. Its antigen remains undetermined. The record has no base qualities; no much larger clone is one base away. Study-wide findings and limitations: Clinical and demographic metadata were provided uncurated, with the amount varying by source and participant.

After removal of 2 bases from V and 3 bases from J, the junction retains 4 bases not matched to a gene. The germline V gene specifies MNHNS as CDR1 and SASEGT as CDR2. The CDR3 measures 15 amino acids from cysteine to phenylalanine. Kept here is only the CDR3 DNA, which spans 45 bases and is read in frame from base 1. The collaborating institutions used their own protocols to collect whole blood in K2EDTA tubes. For TCRbeta analysis, collaborators shipped samples as frozen whole blood, isolated PBMCs, or DNA extracted from either of those sample types. The sequencing input was peripheral blood. This chain is built from TRBV6-1 and TRBJ1-1; 9 middle bases align to TRBD1. This receptor was identified in a woman aged 55-70 years with acute or convalescent COVID-19. The sequenced DNA is TGTGCCAGCAGTGAACGAAGGACAGGGGACACTGAAGCTTTCTTT. Its translation is CASSERRTGDTEAFF.